This TCR beta chain was sequenced in a study of early T cells in non-severe SARS-CoV-2 infection. About the study: Sequenced material consisted of bulk RNA (from unsorted whole blood), and chains were unpaired.

There are 16 residues in the CDR3. Trimming took off 1 base at V and 3 bases at J, with 13 bases between the two ends. The V gene's germline CDR1 is KGHSH and CDR2 LQKENI. Each single cDNA molecule received a unique molecular identifier. TCRdb reprocessed the 5' RACE reads via MiXCR and lists one record per CDR3 protein. The table records tens of thousands of distinct CDR3 sequences, 5.9% of them present only once. This clonotype was observed at least ten times. Its specificity is unknown. Overall study results and limits: Using VDJdb, the matching emphasized anti-spike CD8 responses while missing private and CD4 specificities.

The chain employs TRBV18 and TRBJ2-1, with D perhaps TRBD2 (6 bases). This receptor was identified in an adult who was a healthcare worker with PCR-confirmed SARS-CoV-2 infection or an uninfected control (not recorded which). The material sequenced was whole blood. CDR3 nucleotide sequence: TGTGCCAGCTCACCACTAGCTAGCGCCGGCTACAATGAGCAGTTCTTC. It yields the protein CASSPLASAGYNEQFF.